What follows is one T cell receptor beta chain and its context. The antigen is unknown. Germline V lookup: CDR1 SGHVS, CDR2 FQNEAQ. This CDR3 comprises 14 residues. Trimming cost V 5 bases and J 12 bases; bases outside gene matches: 13. Produced via immunoSEQ multiplex PCR; TCRdb's table is partial and in-frame only. The sample carries over 1.5 million clones, approximately 98% recorded once. The study drew its donors from healthy HIV-negative adults without recent acute infections or vaccinations. The source of the sample is a study of shared clonotypes between healthy human individuals. Study-wide results and caveats: Only blood samples were collected, and tissue repertoires likely differ.

The chain is built from TRBV7-8 and TRBJ2-1; 7 nucleotides align to TRBD2. The sample comprised naive CD4+ T cells sorted from blood. Regarding subset: CD45RA+ positively selected. This TCR derives from a man aged 25-45 years in good health. This chain's CDR3 is CASSDGLEGDAQFF. The DNA for the CDR3 is TGTGCCAGCAGCGATGGACTAGAGGGTGACGCGCAGTTCTTC. Looking up the rest from reference TRBV7-8 and TRBJ2-1 gives the full variable domain: GAGVSQSPRYKVAKRGQDVALRCDPISGHVSLFWYQQALGQGPEFLTYFQNEAQLDKSGLPSDRFFAERPEGSVSTLKIQRTQQEDSAVYLCASSDGLEGDAQFFGPGTRLTVL.